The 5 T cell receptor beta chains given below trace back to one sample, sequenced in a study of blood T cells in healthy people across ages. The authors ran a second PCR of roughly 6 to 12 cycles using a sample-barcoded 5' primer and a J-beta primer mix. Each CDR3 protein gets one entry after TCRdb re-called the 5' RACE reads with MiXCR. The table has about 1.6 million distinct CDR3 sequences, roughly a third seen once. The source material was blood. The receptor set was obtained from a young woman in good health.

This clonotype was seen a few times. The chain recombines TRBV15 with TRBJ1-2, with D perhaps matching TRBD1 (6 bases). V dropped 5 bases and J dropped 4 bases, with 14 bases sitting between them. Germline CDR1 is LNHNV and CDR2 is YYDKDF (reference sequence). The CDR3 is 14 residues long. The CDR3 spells CATSPREGGYGYTF. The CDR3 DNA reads TGTGCCACCAGCCCTCGTGAAGGGGGCTATGGCTACACCTTC.

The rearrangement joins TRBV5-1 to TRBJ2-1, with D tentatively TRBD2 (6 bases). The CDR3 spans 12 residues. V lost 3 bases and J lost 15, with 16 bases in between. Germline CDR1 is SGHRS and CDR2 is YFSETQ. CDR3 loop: CASSSFGGLRFF. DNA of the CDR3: TGCGCCAGCAGCTCCTTTGGGGGGTTGAGGTTCTTC.

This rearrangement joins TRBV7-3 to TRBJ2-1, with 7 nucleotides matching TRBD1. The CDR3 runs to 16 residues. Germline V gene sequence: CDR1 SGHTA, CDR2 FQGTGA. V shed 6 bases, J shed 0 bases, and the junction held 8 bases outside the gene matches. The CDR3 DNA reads TGTGCCAGCAGATCCGACAGGGACAGCTCCTACAATGAGCAGTTCTTC. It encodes CASRSDRDSSYNEQFF.

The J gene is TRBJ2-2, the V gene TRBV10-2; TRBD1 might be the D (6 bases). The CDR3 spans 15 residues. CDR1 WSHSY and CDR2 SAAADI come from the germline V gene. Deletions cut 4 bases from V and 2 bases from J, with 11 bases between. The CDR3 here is CASSGQGINTGELFF. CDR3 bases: TGCGCCAGCAGTGGGCAGGGGATAAACACCGGGGAGCTGTTTTTT.

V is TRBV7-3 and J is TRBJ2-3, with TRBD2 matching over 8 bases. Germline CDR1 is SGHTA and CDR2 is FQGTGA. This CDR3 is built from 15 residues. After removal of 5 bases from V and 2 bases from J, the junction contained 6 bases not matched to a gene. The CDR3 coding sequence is TGTGCCAGCAGCCTCGGGGGGGTCTTCACAGATACGCAGTATTTT. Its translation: CASSLGGVFTDTQYF.